The rows below give T cell receptor beta chains drawn from one sample of a study of PD-L1 blockade in urothelial cancer. Measured with immunoSEQ multiplex PCR; TCRdb has only the in-frame clones, and not every one. The repertoire holds about 42,000 clones, with around 84% as singletons. Sequencing used PBMCs, obtained around atezolizumab (anti-PD-L1) treatment. The receptors come from a man in his 70s with urothelial cancer. CDR3s include the opening cysteine and the closing phenylalanine or tryptophan. Each record gives: D gene, J gene, clone size, V gene, CDR3 protein, CDR3 DNA. A D gene is named only where the DNA matches it firmly. Clone size is not always given. Where it is, it says once, few, many or a class for expanded clones.

>.|TRBJ1-2|.|TRBV27
CASSLVAATKGYGYTF
TGTGCCAGCAGTTTAGTAGCCGCAACCAAAGGCTATGGCTACACCTTC
>.|TRBJ1-2|.|TRBV6-5
CASSSGVNRGYGYTF
TGTGCCAGCAGTTCAGGGGTTAATAGGGGCTATGGCTACACCTTC
>.|TRBJ1-4|once|TRBV19
CASSITGKVTNEKLFF
TGTGCCAGTAGTATAACCGGGAAAGTAACTAATGAAAAACTGTTTTTT
>TRBD1|TRBJ2-6|.|TRBV27
CASSGWTGGNSGANVLTF
TGTGCCAGCAGTGGTTGGACAGGGGGAAATTCTGGGGCCAACGTCCTGACTTTC
>.|TRBJ1-2|.|TRBV27
CASSFQGGYGYTF
TGTGCCAGCAGTTTCCAGGGTGGCTATGGCTACACCTTC
>.|TRBJ2-2|.|TRBV30
CAWTYTGELFF
TGTGCCTGGACCTACACCGGGGAGCTGTTTTTT
>TRBD1|TRBJ1-2|.|TRBV4-3
CASSQQIGQGSLYGYTF
TGCGCCAGCAGCCAGCAAATTGGACAGGGGAGTCTCTATGGCTACACCTTC
>.|TRBJ1-2|.|TRBV4-1
CASSQEEGDSGYTF
TGCGCCAGCAGCCAAGAGGAGGGAGATAGTGGCTACACCTTC
>.|TRBJ2-6|.|TRBV2
CASSQSGGRGANVLTF
TGTGCCAGCAGTCAATCCGGTGGTCGGGGGGCCAACGTCCTGACTTTC
>.|TRBJ2-7|few|TRBV21-1
CASSTRLAGDFGDFYEQYF
TGTGCCAGCAGCACAAGACTAGCGGGAGATTTCGGGGATTTCTACGAGCAGTACTTC
>TRBD2|TRBJ2-1|.|TRBV27
CASSFTGLAGVIYNEQFF
TGTGCCAGCAGTTTTACGGGACTAGCGGGAGTAATCTACAATGAGCAGTTCTTC
>.|TRBJ2-3|.|TRBV6-5
CASTTRAFPPDTQYF
TGTGCCAGCACCACTAGGGCCTTCCCCCCAGATACGCAGTATTTT
>.|TRBJ1-3|.|TRBV6-1
CASSVIQGTGNTIYF
TGTGCCAGCAGTGTTATCCAGGGGACTGGAAACACCATATATTTT
>TRBD2|TRBJ2-1|once|TRBV29-1
CSVLAASSYNEQFF
TGCAGCGTCCTAGCGGCTAGCTCCTACAATGAGCAGTTCTTC
>TRBD2|TRBJ2-2|few|TRBV28
CAAGTSGAVLELFF
TGTGCCGCAGGGACTAGCGGGGCGGTTTTGGAGCTGTTTTTT
>TRBD2|TRBJ2-1|.|TRBV19
CASSRGGNSYNEQFF
TGTGCCAGTAGTAGGGGAGGGAACTCCTACAATGAGCAGTTCTTC
>.|TRBJ1-1|.|TRBV10-3
CAISERGDNTEAFF
TGTGCCATCAGTGAACGGGGGGACAACACTGAAGCTTTCTTT
>TRBD1|TRBJ2-4|.|TRBV7-9
CASSREGAAYF
TGTGCCAGCAGCCGAGAGGGGGCGGCTTACTTC
>TRBD2|TRBJ2-4|.|TRBV5-4
CASSGDRDYQRDIQYF
TGTGCCAGCAGCGGGGACCGGGACTATCAGAGGGACATTCAGTACTTC
>.|TRBJ2-7|.|TRBV5-1
CASSFTGLDTGASTYEQYF
TGCGCCAGCAGCTTCACAGGCCTCGATACAGGAGCGTCTACCTACGAGCAGTACTTC
>.|TRBJ2-7|.|TRBV28
CASSLLAVSSYEQYF
TGTGCCAGCAGTTTGCTTGCGGTCAGCTCCTACGAGCAGTACTTC
>TRBD1|TRBJ1-4|.|TRBV13
CASSPPGQGEEKLFF
TGTGCCAGCAGCCCTCCGGGACAGGGGGAAGAAAAACTGTTTTTT
>.|TRBJ1-2|.|TRBV27
CASSLTSPGAWYGYTF
TGTGCCAGCAGTTTAACGTCGCCAGGGGCTTGGTATGGCTACACCTTC
>.|TRBJ2-5|.|TRBV29-1
CSGSIPGYETQYF
TGCAGCGGCTCGATCCCAGGGTACGAGACCCAGTACTTC
>.|TRBJ2-7|.|TRBV28
CASRVATPYEQYF
TGTGCCAGCAGAGTAGCGACTCCCTACGAGCAGTACTTC
>.|TRBJ1-4|.|TRBV2
CASSPGRGGRSGEKLFF
TGTGCCAGCTCCCCAGGAAGGGGGGGGCGTTCGGGTGAAAAACTGTTTTTT
>.|TRBJ2-3|.|TRBV29-1
CSGGEWKDTQYF
TGCAGCGGGGGGGAGTGGAAAGATACGCAGTATTTT
>.|TRBJ2-2|.|TRBV19
CASKIQVLNTGELFF
TGTGCCAGTAAAATACAGGTCCTCAACACCGGGGAGCTGTTTTTT
>.|TRBJ2-7|.|TRBV7-8
CASSLARARGSYEQYF
TGTGCCAGCAGCTTAGCGAGGGCTCGGGGTTCCTACGAGCAGTACTTC